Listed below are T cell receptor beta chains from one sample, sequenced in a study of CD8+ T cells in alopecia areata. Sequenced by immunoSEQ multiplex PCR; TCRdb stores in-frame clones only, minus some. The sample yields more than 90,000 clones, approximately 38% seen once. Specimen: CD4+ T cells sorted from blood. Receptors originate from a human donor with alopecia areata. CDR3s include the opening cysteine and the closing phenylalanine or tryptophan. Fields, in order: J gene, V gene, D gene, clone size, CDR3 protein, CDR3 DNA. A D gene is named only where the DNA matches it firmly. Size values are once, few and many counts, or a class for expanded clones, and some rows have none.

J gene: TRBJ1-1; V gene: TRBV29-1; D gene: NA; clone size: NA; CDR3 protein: CSANRGRNTEAFF; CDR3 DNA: TGCAGCGCCAATAGAGGGAGGAACACTGAAGCTTTCTTT
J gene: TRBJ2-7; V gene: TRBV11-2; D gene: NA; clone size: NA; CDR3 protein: CASSTLSLGFEQYF; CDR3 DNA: TGTGCCAGCAGCACATTATCCCTCGGGTTCGAGCAGTACTTC
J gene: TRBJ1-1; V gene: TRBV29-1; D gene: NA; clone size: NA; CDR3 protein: CSVAAGRLNTEAFF; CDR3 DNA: TGCAGCGTTGCTGCGGGACGGTTGAACACTGAAGCTTTCTTT
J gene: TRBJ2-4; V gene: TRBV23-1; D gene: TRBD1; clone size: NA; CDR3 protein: CAPRTGSAKNIQYF; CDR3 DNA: TGCGCCCCACGGACAGGGAGTGCCAAAAACATTCAGTACTTC
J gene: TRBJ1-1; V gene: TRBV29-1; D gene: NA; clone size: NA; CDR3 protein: CSVAVNTEAFF; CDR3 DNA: TGCAGCGTTGCAGTGAACACTGAAGCTTTCTTT
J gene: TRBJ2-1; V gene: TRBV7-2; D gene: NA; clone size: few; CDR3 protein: CASSLVGINEQFF; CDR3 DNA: TGTGCCAGCAGCTTAGTGGGGATTAATGAGCAGTTCTTC
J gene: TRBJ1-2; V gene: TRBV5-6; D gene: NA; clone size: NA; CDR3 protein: CASSLEAIRYGYTF; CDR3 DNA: TGTGCCAGCAGCTTGGAGGCGATACGGTATGGCTACACCTTC
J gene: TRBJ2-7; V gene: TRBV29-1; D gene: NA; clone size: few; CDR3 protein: CSVEGRAGAGSEQYF; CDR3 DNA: TGCAGCGTTGAAGGAAGGGCAGGTGCCGGATCCGAGCAGTACTTC
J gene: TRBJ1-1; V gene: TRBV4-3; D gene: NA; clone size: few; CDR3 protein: CASSQGTHGNTEAFF; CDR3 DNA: TGCGCCAGCAGCCAAGGAACGCACGGCAACACTGAAGCTTTCTTT
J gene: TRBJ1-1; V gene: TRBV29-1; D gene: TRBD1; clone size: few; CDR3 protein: CSAYRGGEAFF; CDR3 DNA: TGCAGCGCCTACAGGGGAGGTGAAGCTTTCTTT
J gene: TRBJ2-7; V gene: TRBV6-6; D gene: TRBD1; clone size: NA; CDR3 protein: CASSYAGQGNGEQYF; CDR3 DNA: TGTGCCAGCAGTTACGCGGGACAGGGGAACGGGGAGCAGTACTTC
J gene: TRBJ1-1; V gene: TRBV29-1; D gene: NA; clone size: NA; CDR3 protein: CSVGKTADAVWGTEAFF; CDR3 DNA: TGCAGCGTTGGGAAGACCGCAGATGCGGTATGGGGCACTGAAGCTTTCTTT
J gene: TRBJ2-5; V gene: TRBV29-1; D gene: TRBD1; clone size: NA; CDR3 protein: CSEGQDQETQYF; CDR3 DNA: TGCAGCGAGGGACAGGACCAAGAGACCCAGTACTTC
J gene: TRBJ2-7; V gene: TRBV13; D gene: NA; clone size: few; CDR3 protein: CASTLRDNSYEQYF; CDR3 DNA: TGTGCCAGCACCCTTCGGGACAACTCCTACGAGCAGTACTTC
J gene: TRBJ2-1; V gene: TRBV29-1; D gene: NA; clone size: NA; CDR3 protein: CSVRGTSYNEQFF; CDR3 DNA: TGCAGCGTCAGGGGAACGTCCTACAATGAGCAGTTCTTC
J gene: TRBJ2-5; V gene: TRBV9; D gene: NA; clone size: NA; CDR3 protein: CASSVAGKVGETQYF; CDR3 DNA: TGTGCCAGCAGCGTAGCAGGGAAAGTAGGGGAGACCCAGTACTTC
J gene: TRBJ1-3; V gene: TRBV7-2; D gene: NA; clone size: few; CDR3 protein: CASSLDGRPYSGNTIYF; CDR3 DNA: TGTGCCAGCAGCTTAGATGGGCGACCTTACTCTGGAAACACCATATATTTT
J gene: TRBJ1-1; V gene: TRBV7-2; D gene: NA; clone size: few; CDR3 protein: CASSTSLGVTEAFF; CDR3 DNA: TGTGCCAGCAGCACTTCCCTCGGAGTCACTGAAGCTTTCTTT
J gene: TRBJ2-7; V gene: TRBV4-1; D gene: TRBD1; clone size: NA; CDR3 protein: CASSQEWTGPYEQYF; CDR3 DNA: TGCGCCAGCAGCCAAGAATGGACAGGGCCCTACGAGCAGTACTTC
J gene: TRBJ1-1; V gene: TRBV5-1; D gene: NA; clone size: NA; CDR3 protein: CASSLVVRDEAFF; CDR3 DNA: TGCGCCAGCAGCTTGGTGGTTCGGGACGAAGCTTTCTTT
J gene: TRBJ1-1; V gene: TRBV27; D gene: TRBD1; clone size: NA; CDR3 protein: CASRPRQGANTEAFF; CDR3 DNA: TGTGCCAGCAGACCCCGACAGGGAGCGAACACTGAAGCTTTCTTT
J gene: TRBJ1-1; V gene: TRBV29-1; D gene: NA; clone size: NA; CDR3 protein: CSVGVGKNTEAFF; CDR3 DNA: TGCAGCGTTGGAGTAGGGAAGAACACTGAAGCTTTCTTT
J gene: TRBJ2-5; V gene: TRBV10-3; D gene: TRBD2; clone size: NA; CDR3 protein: CAISQSGAQETQYF; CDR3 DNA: TGTGCCATCAGCCAAAGCGGGGCCCAAGAGACCCAGTACTTC
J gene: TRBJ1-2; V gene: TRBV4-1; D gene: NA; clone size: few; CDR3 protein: CASSQGALTGPSPYGYTF; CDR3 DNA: TGCGCCAGCAGCCAAGGGGCCCTCACAGGGCCCAGCCCCTATGGCTACACCTTC
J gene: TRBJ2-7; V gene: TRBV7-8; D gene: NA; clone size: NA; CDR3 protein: CASSPGTHSYEQYF; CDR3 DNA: TGTGCCAGCAGCCCCGGGACTCATTCCTACGAGCAGTACTTC
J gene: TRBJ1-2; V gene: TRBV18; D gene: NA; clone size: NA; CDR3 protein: CASSPPGLPSGYTF; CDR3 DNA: TGTGCCAGCTCACCACCAGGCCTACCTTCGGGCTACACCTTC
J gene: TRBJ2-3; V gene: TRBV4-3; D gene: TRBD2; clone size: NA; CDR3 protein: CASSQDSQREPATQYF; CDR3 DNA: TGCGCCAGCAGCCAAGATTCTCAGCGGGAGCCGGCTACGCAGTATTTT
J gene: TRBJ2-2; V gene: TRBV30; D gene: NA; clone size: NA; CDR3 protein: CAWRKAENTGELFF; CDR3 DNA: TGTGCCTGGAGAAAGGCGGAGAACACCGGGGAGCTGTTTTTT
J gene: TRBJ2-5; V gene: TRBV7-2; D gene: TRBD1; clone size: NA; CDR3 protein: CASSTRDSLETQYF; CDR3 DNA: TGTGCCAGCAGTACGAGGGACAGTTTGGAGACCCAGTACTTC
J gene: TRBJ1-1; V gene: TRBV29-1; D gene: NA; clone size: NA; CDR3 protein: CSVEQGNTEAFF; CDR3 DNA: TGCAGCGTTGAACAGGGGAACACTGAAGCTTTCTTT
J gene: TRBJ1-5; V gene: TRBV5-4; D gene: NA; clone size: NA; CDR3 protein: CASSSDSNQPQHF; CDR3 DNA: TGTGCCAGCAGTTCGGATAGCAATCAGCCCCAGCATTTT
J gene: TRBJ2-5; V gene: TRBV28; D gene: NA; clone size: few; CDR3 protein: CASSSVRGEETQYF; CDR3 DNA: TGTGCCAGCAGTTCGGTGAGAGGGGAAGAGACCCAGTACTTC
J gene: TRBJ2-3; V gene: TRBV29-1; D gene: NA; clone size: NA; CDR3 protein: CSVEQGRSTDTQYF; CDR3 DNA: TGCAGCGTTGAACAGGGTAGGAGCACAGATACGCAGTATTTT
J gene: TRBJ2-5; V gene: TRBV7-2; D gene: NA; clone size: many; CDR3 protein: CASSLAQQETQYF; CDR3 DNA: TGTGCCAGCAGCTTAGCGCAACAAGAGACCCAGTACTTC
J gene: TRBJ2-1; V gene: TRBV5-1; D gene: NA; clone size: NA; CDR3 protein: CASSLGTDRYSYNEQFF; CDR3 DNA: TGCGCCAGCAGCTTGGGTACTGACAGATACTCCTACAATGAGCAGTTCTTC
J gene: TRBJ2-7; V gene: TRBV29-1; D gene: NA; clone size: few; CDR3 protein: CSVRTGYPGHEQYF; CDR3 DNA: TGCAGCGTGAGAACAGGCTACCCTGGGCACGAGCAGTACTTC
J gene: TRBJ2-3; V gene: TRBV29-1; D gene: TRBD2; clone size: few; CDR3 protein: CSGWGLAGVSTDTQYF; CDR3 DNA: TGCAGCGGCTGGGGGCTAGCGGGAGTGAGCACAGATACGCAGTATTTT
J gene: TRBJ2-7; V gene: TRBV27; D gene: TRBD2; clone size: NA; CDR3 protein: CASSLLLAGVPEQYF; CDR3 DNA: TGTGCCAGCAGTTTACTCCTAGCGGGAGTCCCCGAGCAGTACTTC
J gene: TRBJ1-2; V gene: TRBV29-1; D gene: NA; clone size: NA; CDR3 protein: CSVTPLGSSGYTF; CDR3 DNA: TGCAGCGTTACACCCTTGGGGTCCTCTGGCTACACCTTC
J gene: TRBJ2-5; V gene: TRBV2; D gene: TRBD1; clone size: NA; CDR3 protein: CATGQGEETQYF; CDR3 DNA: TGTGCCACTGGACAGGGGGAAGAGACCCAGTACTTC
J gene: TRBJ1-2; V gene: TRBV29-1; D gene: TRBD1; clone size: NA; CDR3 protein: CSVRQGAHYGYTF; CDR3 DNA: TGCAGCGTCCGACAGGGGGCCCACTATGGCTACACCTTC
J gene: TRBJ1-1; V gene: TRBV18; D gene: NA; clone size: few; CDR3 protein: CASSPRGMEAFF; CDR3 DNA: TGTGCCAGCTCACCACGGGGAATGGAAGCTTTCTTT
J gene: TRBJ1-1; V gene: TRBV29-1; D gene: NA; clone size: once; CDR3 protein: CSVEARQANTEAFF; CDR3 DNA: TGCAGCGTTGAAGCAAGACAAGCCAACACTGAAGCTTTCTTT
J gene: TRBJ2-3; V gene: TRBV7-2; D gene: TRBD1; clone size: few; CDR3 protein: CASTPMTGRDTQYF; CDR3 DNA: TGTGCCAGCACCCCCATGACAGGGCGAGATACGCAGTATTTT
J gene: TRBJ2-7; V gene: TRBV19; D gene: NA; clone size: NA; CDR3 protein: CASGFPQDEQYF; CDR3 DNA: TGTGCCAGTGGGTTCCCCCAGGACGAGCAGTACTTC
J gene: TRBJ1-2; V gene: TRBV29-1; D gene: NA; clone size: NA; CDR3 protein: CSVEGPGGARFGYTF; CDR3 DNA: TGCAGCGTTGAAGGTCCGGGGGGCGCTAGATTTGGCTACACCTTC
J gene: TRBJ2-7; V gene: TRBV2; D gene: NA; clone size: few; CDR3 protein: CASSFEVGEQYF; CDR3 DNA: TGTGCCAGCAGTTTTGAAGTGGGCGAGCAGTACTTC
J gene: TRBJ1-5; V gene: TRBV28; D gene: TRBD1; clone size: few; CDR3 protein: CASTGTGIRSNQPQHF; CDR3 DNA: TGTGCCAGCACTGGGACAGGGATTAGGAGCAATCAGCCCCAGCATTTT
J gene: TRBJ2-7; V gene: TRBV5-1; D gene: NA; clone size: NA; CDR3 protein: CASGSGTTDEQYF; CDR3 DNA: TGCGCCAGCGGCAGTGGGACGACGGACGAGCAGTACTTC
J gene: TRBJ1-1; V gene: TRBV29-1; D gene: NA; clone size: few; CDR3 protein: CSVADGLRNTEAFF; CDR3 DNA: TGCAGCGTAGCTGATGGATTGCGGAACACTGAAGCTTTCTTT
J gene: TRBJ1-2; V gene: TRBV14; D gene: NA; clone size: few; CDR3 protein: CASSTGRHGYTF; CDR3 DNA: TGTGCCAGCAGCACGGGACGGCATGGCTACACCTTC